Sequencing of this TCR beta chain was carried out in a study of patients and donors after allogeneic stem cell transplantation. Via MiXCR, TCRdb re-called the RT-PCR reads, giving one row per CDR3 protein. The sample carries about 230,000 distinct CDR3 sequences, approximately 14% recorded once. This clonotype was picked up many times. This CDR3 has 15 amino acids. Germline CDR1 is MDHEN and CDR2 is SYDVKM. The trim removed 9 bases at V and 5 bases at J, leaving 13 bases unmatched. The gene calls are TRBV28 and TRBJ2-5, with 9 bases fitting TRBD2. The sequence derives from a human donor who was either an allogeneic HSCT recipient or a stem cell or donor lymphocyte infusion donor (not recorded which). It is not recorded whose cells these are; they may come from a transplant donor. The sample comprised blood, either unsorted or a sorted T cell fraction (not recorded which). CDR3: CASNSWGTSSETQYF. DNA of the CDR3: TGTGCCAGTAATTCCTGGGGGACTAGCTCGGAGACCCAGTACTTC.